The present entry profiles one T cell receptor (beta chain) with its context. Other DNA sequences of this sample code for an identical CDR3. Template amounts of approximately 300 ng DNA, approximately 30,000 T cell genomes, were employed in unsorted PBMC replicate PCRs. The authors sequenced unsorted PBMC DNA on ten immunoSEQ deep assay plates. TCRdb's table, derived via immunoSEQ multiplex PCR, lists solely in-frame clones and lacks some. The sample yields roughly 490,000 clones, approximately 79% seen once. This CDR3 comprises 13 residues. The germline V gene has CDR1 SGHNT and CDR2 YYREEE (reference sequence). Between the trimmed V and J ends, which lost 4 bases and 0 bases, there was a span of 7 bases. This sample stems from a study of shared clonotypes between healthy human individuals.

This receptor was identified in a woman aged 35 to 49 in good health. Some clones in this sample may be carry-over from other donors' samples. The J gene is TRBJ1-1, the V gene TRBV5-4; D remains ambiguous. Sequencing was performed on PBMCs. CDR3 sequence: CASSRILNTEAFF. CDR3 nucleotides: TGTGCCAGCAGCCGCATACTGAACACTGAAGCTTTCTTT.